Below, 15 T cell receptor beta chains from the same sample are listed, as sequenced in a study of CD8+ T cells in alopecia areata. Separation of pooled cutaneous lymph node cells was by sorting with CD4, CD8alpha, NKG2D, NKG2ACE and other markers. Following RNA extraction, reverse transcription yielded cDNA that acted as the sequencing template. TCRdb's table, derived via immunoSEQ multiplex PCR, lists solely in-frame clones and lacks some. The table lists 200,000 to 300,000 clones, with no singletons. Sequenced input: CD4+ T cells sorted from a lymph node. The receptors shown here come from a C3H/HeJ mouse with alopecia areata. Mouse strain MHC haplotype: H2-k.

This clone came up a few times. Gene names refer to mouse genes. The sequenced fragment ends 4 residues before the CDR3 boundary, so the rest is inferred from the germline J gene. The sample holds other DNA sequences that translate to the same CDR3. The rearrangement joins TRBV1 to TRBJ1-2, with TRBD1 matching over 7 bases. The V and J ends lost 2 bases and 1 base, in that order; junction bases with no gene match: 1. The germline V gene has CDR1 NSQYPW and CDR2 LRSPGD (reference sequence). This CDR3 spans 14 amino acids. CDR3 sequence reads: CTCSAQGGNSDYTF. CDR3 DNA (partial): TGCACCTGCAGTGCACAGGGGGGAAACTCC.

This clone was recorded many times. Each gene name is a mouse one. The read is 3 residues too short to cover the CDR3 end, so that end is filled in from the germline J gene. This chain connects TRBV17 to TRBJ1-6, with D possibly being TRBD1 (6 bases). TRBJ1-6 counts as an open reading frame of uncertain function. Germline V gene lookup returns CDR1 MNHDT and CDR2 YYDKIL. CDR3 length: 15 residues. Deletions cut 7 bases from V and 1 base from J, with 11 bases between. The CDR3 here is CASNGDISYNSPLYF. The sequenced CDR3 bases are TGTGCTAGCAATGGGGACATCTCCTATAATTCGCCC.

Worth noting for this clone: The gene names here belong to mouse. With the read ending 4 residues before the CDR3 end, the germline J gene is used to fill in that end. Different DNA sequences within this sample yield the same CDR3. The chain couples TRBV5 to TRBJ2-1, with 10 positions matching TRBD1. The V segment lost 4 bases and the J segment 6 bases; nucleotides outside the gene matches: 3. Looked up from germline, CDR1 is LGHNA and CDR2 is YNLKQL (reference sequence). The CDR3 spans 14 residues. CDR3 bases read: TGTGCCAGCAGCCCCGACAGGGGGCGTGCT. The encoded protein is CASSPDRGRA. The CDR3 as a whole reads CASSPDRGRAEQFF.

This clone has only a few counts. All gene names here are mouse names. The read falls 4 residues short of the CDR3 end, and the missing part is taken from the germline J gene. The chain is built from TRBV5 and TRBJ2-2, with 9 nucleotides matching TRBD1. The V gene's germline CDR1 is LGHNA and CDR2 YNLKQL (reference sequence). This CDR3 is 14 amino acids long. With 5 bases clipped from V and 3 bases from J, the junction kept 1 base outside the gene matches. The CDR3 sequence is CASSWDRDTGQLYF. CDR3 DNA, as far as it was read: TGTGCCAGCAGCTGGGACAGGGACACCGGG.

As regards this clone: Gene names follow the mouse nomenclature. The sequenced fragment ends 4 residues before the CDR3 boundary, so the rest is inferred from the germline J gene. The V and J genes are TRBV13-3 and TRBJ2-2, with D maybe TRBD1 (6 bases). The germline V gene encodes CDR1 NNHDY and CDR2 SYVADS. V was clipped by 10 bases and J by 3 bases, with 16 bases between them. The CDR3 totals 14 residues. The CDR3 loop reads CAGGGRGYTGQLYF. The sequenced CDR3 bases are TGTGCCGGAGGAGGCAGGGGCTACACCGGG. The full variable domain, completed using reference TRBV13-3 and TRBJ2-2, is EAAVTQSPRSKVAVTGGKVTLSCHQTNNHDYMYWYRQDTGHGLRLIHYSYVADSTEKGDIPDGYKASRPSQENFSLILELASLSQTAVYFCAGGGRGYTGQLYFGEGSKLTVL.

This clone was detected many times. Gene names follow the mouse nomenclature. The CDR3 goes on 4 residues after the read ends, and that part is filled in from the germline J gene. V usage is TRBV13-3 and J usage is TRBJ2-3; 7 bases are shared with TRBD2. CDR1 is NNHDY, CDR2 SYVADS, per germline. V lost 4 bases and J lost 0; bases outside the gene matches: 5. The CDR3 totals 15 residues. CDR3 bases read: TGTGCCAGCAGTCCCGGGGGGGGTAGTGCAGAA. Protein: CASSPGGGSAE. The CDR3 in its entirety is CASSPGGGSAETLYF.

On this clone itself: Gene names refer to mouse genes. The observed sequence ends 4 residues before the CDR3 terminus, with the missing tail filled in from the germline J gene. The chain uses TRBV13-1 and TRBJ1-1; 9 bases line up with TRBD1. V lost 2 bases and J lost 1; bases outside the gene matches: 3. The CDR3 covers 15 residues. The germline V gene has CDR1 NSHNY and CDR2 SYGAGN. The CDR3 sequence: CASSDPGQGNTEVFF. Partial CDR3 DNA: TGTGCCAGCAGTGACCCGGGACAGGGGAACACA.

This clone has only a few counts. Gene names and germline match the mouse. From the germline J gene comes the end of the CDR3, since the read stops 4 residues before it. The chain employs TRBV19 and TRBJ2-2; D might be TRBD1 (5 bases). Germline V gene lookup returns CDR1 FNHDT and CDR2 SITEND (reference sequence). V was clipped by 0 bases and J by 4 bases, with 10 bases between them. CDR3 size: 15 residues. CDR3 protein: CASSIAREGTGQLYF. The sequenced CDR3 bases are TGTGCCAGCAGTATAGCCAGGGAGGGCACCGGG.

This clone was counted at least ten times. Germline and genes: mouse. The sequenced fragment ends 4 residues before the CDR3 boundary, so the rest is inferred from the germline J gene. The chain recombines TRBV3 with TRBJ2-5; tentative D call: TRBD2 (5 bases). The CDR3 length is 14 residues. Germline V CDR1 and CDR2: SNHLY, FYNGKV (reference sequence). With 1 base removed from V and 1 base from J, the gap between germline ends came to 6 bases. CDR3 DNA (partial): TGTGCCAGCAGCTTAGTGGGGTACCAAGAC. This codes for CASSLVGYQD. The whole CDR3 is CASSLVGYQDTQYF.

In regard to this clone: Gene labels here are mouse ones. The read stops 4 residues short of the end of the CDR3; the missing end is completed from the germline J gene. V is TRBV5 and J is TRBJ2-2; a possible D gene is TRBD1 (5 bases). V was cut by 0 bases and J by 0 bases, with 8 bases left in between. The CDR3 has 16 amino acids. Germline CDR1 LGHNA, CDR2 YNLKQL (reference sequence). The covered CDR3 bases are TGTGCCAGCAGCCAAGATAGGACACCAAACACCGGG. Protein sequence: CASSQDRTPNTG. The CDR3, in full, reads CASSQDRTPNTGQLYF.

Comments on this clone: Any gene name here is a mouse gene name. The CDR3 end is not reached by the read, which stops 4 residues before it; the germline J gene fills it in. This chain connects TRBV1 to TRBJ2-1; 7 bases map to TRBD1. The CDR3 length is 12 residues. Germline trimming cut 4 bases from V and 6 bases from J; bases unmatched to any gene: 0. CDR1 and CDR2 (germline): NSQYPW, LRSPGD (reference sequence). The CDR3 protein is CTCSGDSAEQFF. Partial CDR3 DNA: TGCACCTGCAGTGGGGACAGTGCT.

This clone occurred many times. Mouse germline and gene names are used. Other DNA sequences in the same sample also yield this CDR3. CDR3 residues: CTCSAGGVAETLYF. The sequenced part of the CDR3 DNA is TGCACCTGCAGTGCAGGGGGCGTTGCAGAA. The chain is built from TRBV1 and TRBJ2-3; D may match TRBD1 or TRBD2 (5 bases each). The read ends 4 residues before the CDR3 terminus; that terminus is restored from the germline J gene. CDR3 size: 14 residues. With 1 base removed from V and 2 bases from J, the gap between germline ends came to 7 bases. Germline values: CDR1 NSQYPW, CDR2 LRSPGD (reference sequence). Using reference TRBV1 and TRBJ2-3 for the parts outside the CDR3, the full variable domain is VTLLEQNPRWRLVPRGQAVNLRCILKNSQYPWMSWYQQDLQKQLQWLFTLRSPGDKEVKSLPGADYLATRVTDTELRLQVANMSQGRTLYCTCSAGGVAETLYFGSGTRLTVL.

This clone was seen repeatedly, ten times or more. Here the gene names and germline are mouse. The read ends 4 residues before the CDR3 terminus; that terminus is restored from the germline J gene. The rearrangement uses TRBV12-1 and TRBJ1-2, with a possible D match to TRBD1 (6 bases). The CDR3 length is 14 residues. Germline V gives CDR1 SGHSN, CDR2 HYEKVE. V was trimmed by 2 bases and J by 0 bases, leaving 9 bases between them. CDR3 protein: CASSHAGANSDYTF. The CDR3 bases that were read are TGTGCCAGCTCTCACGCAGGGGCAAACTCC.

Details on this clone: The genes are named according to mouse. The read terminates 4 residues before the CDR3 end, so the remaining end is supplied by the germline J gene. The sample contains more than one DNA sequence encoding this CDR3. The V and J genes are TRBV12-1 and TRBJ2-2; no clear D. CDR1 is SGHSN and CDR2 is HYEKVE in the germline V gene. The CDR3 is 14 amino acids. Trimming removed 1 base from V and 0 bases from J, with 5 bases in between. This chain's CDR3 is CASSLAANTGQLYF. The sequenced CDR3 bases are TGTGCCAGCTCTCTTGCAGCAAACACCGGG.

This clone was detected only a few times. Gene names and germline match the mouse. CDR3 sequence: CTCSADKQNTGQLYF. The DNA read from the CDR3 is TGCACCTGCAGTGCAGATAAACAAAACACCGGG. The chain uses TRBV1 and TRBJ2-2; D uncertain. The read ends 4 residues early relative to the CDR3; the germline J gene fills the gap. The CDR3 length is 15 residues. V was trimmed by 0 bases and J by 1 base, leaving 6 bases between them. Germline V CDR1 and CDR2: NSQYPW, LRSPGD (reference sequence).